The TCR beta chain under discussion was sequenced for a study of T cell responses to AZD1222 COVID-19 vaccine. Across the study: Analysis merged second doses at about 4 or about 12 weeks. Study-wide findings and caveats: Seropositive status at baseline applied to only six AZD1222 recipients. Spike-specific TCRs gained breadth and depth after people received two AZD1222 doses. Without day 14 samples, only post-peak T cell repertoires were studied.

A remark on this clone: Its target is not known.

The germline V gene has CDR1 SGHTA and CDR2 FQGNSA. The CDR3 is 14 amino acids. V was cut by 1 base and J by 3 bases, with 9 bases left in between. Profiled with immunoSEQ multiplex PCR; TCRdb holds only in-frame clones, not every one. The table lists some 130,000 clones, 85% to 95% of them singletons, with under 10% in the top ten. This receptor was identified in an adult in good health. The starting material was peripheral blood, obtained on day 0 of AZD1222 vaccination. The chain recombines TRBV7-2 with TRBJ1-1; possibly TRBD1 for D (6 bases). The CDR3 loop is CASSLGHRDTEAFF. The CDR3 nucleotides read TGTGCCAGCAGCTTAGGCCACAGGGACACTGAAGCTTTCTTT.